The rows below give T cell receptor beta chains drawn from one sample of a study of identical twins. Each CDR3 protein gets one entry after TCRdb re-called the 5' RACE reads with MiXCR. The sample lists about 530,000 distinct CDR3 sequences; about 15% were seen once. These same data were also listed under a study on yellow fever vaccine responses in identical twins.

The sequencing input was CD4+ T cells sorted from blood. These receptors all stem from a woman younger than 35 in good health. The CDR3 runs from the conserved cysteine through the conserved F or W. Fields, in order: CDR3 DNA, CDR3 protein, clone size, D gene, V gene, J gene. D genes are given only for firm matches. Clone size, where shown, is once, few, many, or a class for clones that have expanded.

cdr3_nt: TGTGCCAGCAGTACGGACAGGGGGCTGAAGAATGAGCAGTTCTTC
cdr3_aa: CASSTDRGLKNEQFF
clone_size: few
d_call: TRBD1
v_call: TRBV12-3/TRBV12-4
j_call: TRBJ2-1

cdr3_nt: TGCGCCAGCAGCTTGGATGGGGGTGGCAATCAGCCCCAGCATTTT
cdr3_aa: CASSLDGGGNQPQHF
clone_size: many
d_call: NA
v_call: TRBV5-1
j_call: TRBJ1-5

cdr3_nt: TGTGCCATCAGTGAAAAAGGGGGCACAGATACGCAGTATTTT
cdr3_aa: CAISEKGGTDTQYF
clone_size: NA
d_call: NA
v_call: TRBV10-3
j_call: TRBJ2-3

cdr3_nt: TGTGCCAGCAGCACGGGACTAGCGGGACCCACAGATACGCAGTATTTT
cdr3_aa: CASSTGLAGPTDTQYF
clone_size: few
d_call: TRBD2
v_call: TRBV7-3
j_call: TRBJ2-3

cdr3_nt: TGTGCCAGCAGCACGACCGATTCGGCGCAGTATTTT
cdr3_aa: CASSTTDSAQYF
clone_size: few
d_call: NA
v_call: TRBV6-6
j_call: TRBJ2-3

cdr3_nt: TGTGCCAGCAGTAAACAGACCCTCGTTCAGTTCTTC
cdr3_aa: CASSKQTLVQFF
clone_size: many
d_call: NA
v_call: TRBV12-3/TRBV12-4
j_call: TRBJ2-1

cdr3_nt: TGCAGCGTTGCTGACAGGGTACCCGTCTACGAGCAGTACTTC
cdr3_aa: CSVADRVPVYEQYF
clone_size: NA
d_call: TRBD1
v_call: TRBV29-1
j_call: TRBJ2-7

cdr3_nt: TGTGCCAGCAGCCCCGGGGTGAACACTGAAGCTTTCTTT
cdr3_aa: CASSPGVNTEAFF
clone_size: many
d_call: NA
v_call: TRBV12-3/TRBV12-4
j_call: TRBJ1-1

cdr3_nt: TGTGCCAGCAGTTTTGGGCGTACGCCAGATACGCAGTATTTT
cdr3_aa: CASSFGRTPDTQYF
clone_size: NA
d_call: NA
v_call: TRBV12-3/TRBV12-4
j_call: TRBJ2-3

cdr3_nt: TGCGCCAGCAGCTTGGGGCCAGGGCCGAACACCGGGGAGCTGTTTTTT
cdr3_aa: CASSLGPGPNTGELFF
clone_size: few
d_call: NA
v_call: TRBV5-1
j_call: TRBJ2-2

cdr3_nt: TGCAGCGTCCAAGGGCAGTACAATGAGCAGTTCTTC
cdr3_aa: CSVQGQYNEQFF
clone_size: few
d_call: NA
v_call: TRBV29-1
j_call: TRBJ2-1

cdr3_nt: TGTGCCAGCCAGTTGGCTAGCAATCAGCCCCAGCATTTT
cdr3_aa: CASQLASNQPQHF
clone_size: many
d_call: NA
v_call: TRBV12-3/TRBV12-4
j_call: TRBJ1-5

cdr3_nt: TGCGCCAGCAGCTTGGGCCTAGTCGGGTTGGAGACCCAGTACTTC
cdr3_aa: CASSLGLVGLETQYF
clone_size: few
d_call: NA
v_call: TRBV5-1
j_call: TRBJ2-5

cdr3_nt: TGCAGCGTTGGGACGATCGGGGGAGCTAGCACAGATACGCAGTATTTT
cdr3_aa: CSVGTIGGASTDTQYF
clone_size: NA
d_call: NA
v_call: TRBV29-1
j_call: TRBJ2-3

cdr3_nt: TGTGCAAGTCGCTTCGGGATGAACACCGGGGAGCTGTTTTTT
cdr3_aa: CASRFGMNTGELFF
clone_size: NA
d_call: NA
v_call: TRBV12-2
j_call: TRBJ2-2

cdr3_nt: TGTGCCAGCTTGCCGTCTAGCTTCAATGAGCAGTTCTTC
cdr3_aa: CASLPSSFNEQFF
clone_size: few
d_call: NA
v_call: TRBV2
j_call: TRBJ2-1

cdr3_nt: TGCAGTGCTAGGGTGGGACTAGCGGAAGAGACCCAGTACTTC
cdr3_aa: CSARVGLAEETQYF
clone_size: few
d_call: TRBD2
v_call: TRBV20-1
j_call: TRBJ2-5

cdr3_nt: TGTGCCACCAGTGGTCGTTGGGCAGGGGCTCAATACAATGAGCAGTTCTTC
cdr3_aa: CATSGRWAGAQYNEQFF
clone_size: NA
d_call: NA
v_call: TRBV24-1
j_call: TRBJ2-1

cdr3_nt: TGTGCCAGCAGCTTAGTCGCGGTTGATACGCAGTATTTT
cdr3_aa: CASSLVAVDTQYF
clone_size: NA
d_call: NA
v_call: TRBV11-3
j_call: TRBJ2-3

cdr3_nt: TGCAGTGCTATTAGTCTCGCCGGGACAGTTAACGAGCAGTACTTC
cdr3_aa: CSAISLAGTVNEQYF
clone_size: few
d_call: TRBD1
v_call: TRBV20-1
j_call: TRBJ2-7

cdr3_nt: TGTGCCAGCAGCAACCGGGACAGGGGGTGGGAGCAGTACTTC
cdr3_aa: CASSNRDRGWEQYF
clone_size: many
d_call: TRBD1
v_call: TRBV5-5
j_call: TRBJ2-7

cdr3_nt: TGTGCCAGCAGCGTATCAGCGGGAAGCTCCTACAATGAGCAGTTCTTC
cdr3_aa: CASSVSAGSSYNEQFF
clone_size: NA
d_call: TRBD2
v_call: TRBV9
j_call: TRBJ2-1

cdr3_nt: TGTGCCAGCAGTCCTGAGGGACAGCTCACAGATACGCAGTATTTT
cdr3_aa: CASSPEGQLTDTQYF
clone_size: many
d_call: TRBD1
v_call: TRBV12-3/TRBV12-4
j_call: TRBJ2-3

cdr3_nt: TGTGCCAGCACCGGGACGGTTAGCAATCAGCCCCAGCATTTT
cdr3_aa: CASTGTVSNQPQHF
clone_size: NA
d_call: NA
v_call: TRBV12-3/TRBV12-4
j_call: TRBJ1-5

cdr3_nt: TGTGCCAGCAGCTCCTCCCCTGGACTAGCGGGAGGGAAAGAGCAGTTCTTC
cdr3_aa: CASSSSPGLAGGKEQFF
clone_size: few
d_call: TRBD2
v_call: TRBV7-6
j_call: TRBJ2-1

cdr3_nt: TGTGCCAGCAGGCCGGGCCCTGTACAAGAGACCCAGTACTTC
cdr3_aa: CASRPGPVQETQYF
clone_size: few
d_call: NA
v_call: TRBV12-3/TRBV12-4
j_call: TRBJ2-5

cdr3_nt: TGCAGTGCTAGGGGGGGAAAACTCGACACTGAAGCTTTCTTT
cdr3_aa: CSARGGKLDTEAFF
clone_size: NA
d_call: NA
v_call: TRBV20-1
j_call: TRBJ1-1

cdr3_nt: TGTGCCAGCAGTGAACGTGAGGCAGGGAGGCGCACCGGGGAGCTGTTTTTT
cdr3_aa: CASSEREAGRRTGELFF
clone_size: NA
d_call: NA
v_call: TRBV2
j_call: TRBJ2-2

cdr3_nt: TGTGCCAGCAGCTCCGACAGGGTCGCTAACTATGGCTACACCTTC
cdr3_aa: CASSSDRVANYGYTF
clone_size: NA
d_call: TRBD1
v_call: TRBV6-1
j_call: TRBJ1-2

cdr3_nt: TGCGCCAGCAGCTTGGGGAGGACGACTGAAGCTTTCTTT
cdr3_aa: CASSLGRTTEAFF
clone_size: few
d_call: NA
v_call: TRBV5-1
j_call: TRBJ1-1

cdr3_nt: TGTGCCAGCACCTCACAGGGTAGGAATGAGCAGTTCTTC
cdr3_aa: CASTSQGRNEQFF
clone_size: few
d_call: NA
v_call: TRBV2
j_call: TRBJ2-1

cdr3_nt: TGTGCCAGCAAACTCGGACTAGCGGGGCAAGAGACCCAGTACTTC
cdr3_aa: CASKLGLAGQETQYF
clone_size: few
d_call: TRBD2
v_call: TRBV12-3/TRBV12-4
j_call: TRBJ2-5

cdr3_nt: TGTGCCAGCTCACCACCGGGGGAACGGAGCATTAGCAATCAGCCCCAGCATTTT
cdr3_aa: CASSPPGERSISNQPQHF
clone_size: few
d_call: NA
v_call: TRBV18
j_call: TRBJ1-5

cdr3_nt: TGTGCCAGCAGCGCGGGACTAGCACGTGAGACCCAGTACTTC
cdr3_aa: CASSAGLARETQYF
clone_size: NA
d_call: TRBD2
v_call: TRBV2
j_call: TRBJ2-5

cdr3_nt: TGCGCCAGCAGCCAAATCGTCGGGACTAGAGGTGAGCAGTTCTTC
cdr3_aa: CASSQIVGTRGEQFF
clone_size: NA
d_call: TRBD2
v_call: TRBV4-1
j_call: TRBJ2-1

cdr3_nt: TGTGCCACCAGTACAGCCATGAACACTGAAGCTTTCTTT
cdr3_aa: CATSTAMNTEAFF
clone_size: NA
d_call: NA
v_call: TRBV24-1
j_call: TRBJ1-1

cdr3_nt: TGTGCCAGCAGCTTGGACAGCATTATGACTGGGGAGCTGTTTTTT
cdr3_aa: CASSLDSIMTGELFF
clone_size: NA
d_call: NA
v_call: TRBV5-4
j_call: TRBJ2-2

cdr3_nt: TGTGCCACCAGCGGAGGAGTGACTTACAATGAGCAGTTCTTC
cdr3_aa: CATSGGVTYNEQFF
clone_size: NA
d_call: NA
v_call: TRBV24-1
j_call: TRBJ2-1

cdr3_nt: TGCAGTGCTAGAGTAGTGGGGAGGGGCACAGATACGCAGTATTTT
cdr3_aa: CSARVVGRGTDTQYF
clone_size: NA
d_call: TRBD2
v_call: TRBV20-1
j_call: TRBJ2-3

cdr3_nt: TGTGCCAGCACTCCGGGGGGTAGCGGGAGTACCTCCTACAATGAGCAGTTCTTC
cdr3_aa: CASTPGGSGSTSYNEQFF
clone_size: many
d_call: TRBD2
v_call: TRBV12-3/TRBV12-4
j_call: TRBJ2-1

cdr3_nt: TGTGCCAGCAGCTTGGCCCCGGGACACGAAGAGACCCAGTACTTC
cdr3_aa: CASSLAPGHEETQYF
clone_size: once
d_call: NA
v_call: TRBV5-5
j_call: TRBJ2-5

cdr3_nt: TGTGCCATCAGCACCGGGACAGGGGATACCGGGGAGCTGTTTTTT
cdr3_aa: CAISTGTGDTGELFF
clone_size: NA
d_call: TRBD1
v_call: TRBV10-3
j_call: TRBJ2-2

cdr3_nt: TGTGCCAGCAGTTCAGTGGGGACAGGGGCAGATACGCAGTATTTT
cdr3_aa: CASSSVGTGADTQYF
clone_size: few
d_call: TRBD1
v_call: TRBV6-5
j_call: TRBJ2-3

cdr3_nt: TGTGCCAGCAGCCGGGGACTGGCAGATACGCAGTATTTT
cdr3_aa: CASSRGLADTQYF
clone_size: NA
d_call: NA
v_call: TRBV5-5
j_call: TRBJ2-3

cdr3_nt: TGTGCCAGCAGCTCCCCGACTAGCGAGGGAGCCAAAAACATTCAGTACTTC
cdr3_aa: CASSSPTSEGAKNIQYF
clone_size: NA
d_call: TRBD2
v_call: TRBV4-2
j_call: TRBJ2-4

cdr3_nt: TGCGCCAGCAGCTTAACGGGGGGACAGGGGATACGCACAGATACGCAGTATTTT
cdr3_aa: CASSLTGGQGIRTDTQYF
clone_size: few
d_call: TRBD1
v_call: TRBV5-1
j_call: TRBJ2-3

cdr3_nt: TGCAGTGCTATACGACTAGCGGCGGAACAGCAGTTCTTC
cdr3_aa: CSAIRLAAEQQFF
clone_size: few
d_call: TRBD2
v_call: TRBV20-1
j_call: TRBJ2-1

cdr3_nt: TGCAGTGCTAGGGCTAGGTCCTACAATGAGCAGTTCTTC
cdr3_aa: CSARARSYNEQFF
clone_size: NA
d_call: NA
v_call: TRBV20-1
j_call: TRBJ2-1

cdr3_nt: TGTGCCATCGGGAGGACAGGGAGCTACGAGCAGTACTTC
cdr3_aa: CAIGRTGSYEQYF
clone_size: many
d_call: NA
v_call: TRBV27
j_call: TRBJ2-7

cdr3_nt: TGTGCCAGCAGTGAATCGGTGAGAGGGAGAGGGAGCACAGATACGCAGTATTTT
cdr3_aa: CASSESVRGRGSTDTQYF
clone_size: NA
d_call: NA
v_call: TRBV25-1
j_call: TRBJ2-3

cdr3_nt: TGCGCCAGCAGCACCCAGCAAGCGGGGGGGTACAATGAGCAGTTCTTC
cdr3_aa: CASSTQQAGGYNEQFF
clone_size: NA
d_call: TRBD2
v_call: TRBV5-1
j_call: TRBJ2-1

cdr3_nt: TGTGCCAGCAGCAAATTTCCGGACTTCTCCTACGAGCAGTACTTC
cdr3_aa: CASSKFPDFSYEQYF
clone_size: NA
d_call: NA
v_call: TRBV6-1
j_call: TRBJ2-7

cdr3_nt: TGTGCCAGCAGTTTAGATGGACAGGGAGGTTCTGAAGCTTTCTTT
cdr3_aa: CASSLDGQGGSEAFF
clone_size: many
d_call: TRBD1
v_call: TRBV12-3/TRBV12-4
j_call: TRBJ1-1